Described below is a single T cell receptor (beta chain) sequence and its context. This clone was picked up one time. Its antigen is unknown. The record has no base qualities; no much larger clone is one base away. This specimen belongs to a study of OX40 agonist ivuxolimab in advanced cancers. About the study as a whole: The costimulatory receptor OX40 (CD134) was targeted by ivuxolimab, a fully human IgG2 agonistic monoclonal antibody. Of the approximately 50 dose-escalation patients, hepatocellular carcinoma was present in about 20, melanoma in roughly 15, renal cell carcinoma in 9 and head and neck cancer in 9. The paper reports the monotherapy dose-escalation portion (N of about 50 patients) of the phase I ivuxolimab trial. Intravenous ivuxolimab was administered to patients every 2 weeks at six dose levels: 0.01, 0.1, 0.3, 1.5, 3 and 10 mg/kg. Prior anti-PD-1, anti-PD-L1 or anti-CTLA-4 therapy was permitted, and checkpoint inhibitors had been received by less than 45% of dose-escalation patients. Partial responses occurred in three dose-escalation patients: two with cutaneous melanoma and one with hepatocellular carcinoma. The point of sequencing TCRbeta in the periphery was to test whether ivuxolimab changed TCR sequence diversity and drove clonal T-cell expansion. In the dose-escalation cohort, 70% to 85% of patients were male, and the mean age was around 60 years, with a range of about 23 to 85. Beyond this particular receptor, the publication reports: After ivuxolimab, expanded clones were on average more numerous among CD8+ T cells than among CD4+ T cells. At doses from 0.1 to 3.0 mg/kg, clonal expansion was seen in both CD4+ and CD8+ blood T cells between baseline and week 6. In the 0.1-3.0 mg/kg groups, partial responders had among the lowest normalized peripheral clonal expansion, particularly in CD8+ T cells. Low levels of normalized T-cell clonal expansion were also seen in some patients who did not respond. The antigen specificity of the peripheral T cells that underwent clonal expansion was not determined.

Trimming takes 1 base from V and 4 bases from J, and the germline ends sit 10 bases apart. The CDR1 and CDR2 encoded by the germline V gene are SGHRS and YFSETQ. The CDR3 sequence holds 14 residues, the cysteine and phenylalanine included. Only the CDR3 DNA is retained, 42 bases long and in frame from the first base. The trial excluded patients who had a history of autoimmune disease or who were on systemic immunosuppression. In every dose cohort, peripheral blood was drawn for TCR sequencing at baseline, cycle 4 day 1, and cycle 7 day 1. The samples were taken from a phase I, first-in-human, multicenter, open-label dose-escalation trial of ivuxolimab. The trial enrolled adults with locally advanced or metastatic head and neck squamous cell, hepatocellular, melanoma or renal cell carcinoma. Before TCR sequencing, CD4+ T cells and CD8+ T cells from peripheral blood were sorted into separate populations.

Genomic DNA was extracted from sorted cells for sequencing of the TCRbeta CDR3 region. The immunoSEQ Assay was used to sequence the TCRbeta CDR3 regions. Sourced from immuneACCESS, this table was stored by TCRdb with only in-frame sequences that have V and J called. A share of the clones is absent; for the studies checked, an unresolved V gene accounts for under half, and the remainder has no known explanation. The sample records approximately 58,000 clones, about 85% of which are singletons. Approximately 2.9% of the sample belongs to the ten largest clones. This chain joins TRBV5-1 to TRBJ2-3; the D gene lacks a confident call. The origin of this receptor is an adult with an advanced solid tumor such as melanoma, head and neck, liver or kidney cancer. The material sequenced was CD4+ or CD8+ T cells sorted from blood, taken in a trial of the OX40 agonist ivuxolimab. The CDR3 is CASSLQEWADTQYF. Here is the DNA: TGCGCCAGCAGCTTGCAGGAATGGGCAGATACGCAGTATTTT.